Below are 5 T cell receptor beta chains sequenced from a single sample in a study of PD-L1 blockade in urothelial cancer. Time point meaning: pretreatment peripheral blood. Profiled with immunoSEQ multiplex PCR; TCRdb holds only in-frame clones, not every one. The top ten hold more than 9% of the sample, which has 49,000 or so clones, 79% seen once. The sample here was PBMCs, taken around atezolizumab (anti-PD-L1) treatment. These receptors all come from a man between 65 and 85 years old with urothelial cancer.

The V call is TRBV12-2, the J call TRBJ2-3; TRBD1 is the table's D call and was not checked against the DNA. TRBV12-2 is an annotated pseudogene. CDR3 size: 18 residues. CDR3 bases: TGTGCAAGTCGCTTCTTCGACCCCGGGACAGGGGAGACAGATACGCAGTATTTT. This translates into CASRFFDPGTGETDTQYF.

The V and J genes are TRBV5-8 and TRBJ2-7, with D perhaps TRBD2 (7 bases). Germline CDR1 reads SGHTS; CDR2 reads YDEGEE. Trimming took 0 bases from V and 5 from J, leaving 15 bases between them. The CDR3 is 15 amino acids. The CDR3 here is CASSLGGRGSDEQYF. The CDR3 bases are TGTGCCAGCAGCTTGGGAGGGAGGGGGTCAGACGAGCAGTACTTC.

The rearrangement uses TRBV19 and TRBJ1-2; unclear D gene. CDR1 and CDR2 from the germline V gene are LNHDA and SQIVND (reference sequence). This CDR3 has 13 amino acids. Trimming took 5 bases from V and 8 from J, leaving 15 bases between them. CDR3 loop: CASSPLGAEGYTF. In DNA, the CDR3 is TGTGCCAGTAGTCCTCTCGGAGCAGAGGGCTACACCTTC.

The chain joins TRBV2 to TRBJ1-5; D unresolved. Germline V gene lookup returns CDR1 SNHLY and CDR2 FYNNEI. The V end lost 2 bases, the J end lost 6 bases, and 11 bases lay between the germline ends. The CDR3 loop spans 14 amino acids. In DNA, the CDR3 is TGTGCCAGCAGTGAACGGGAGTCTCCTCAGCCCCAGCATTTT. Its protein product is CASSERESPQPQHF.

V usage is TRBV4-1 and J usage is TRBJ1-2; D is perhaps TRBD1 (5 bases). Per germline, CDR1 MGHRA and CDR2 YSYEKL. Trimming pared 4 bases from V and 0 bases from J, leaving 6 bases between. This CDR3 region has 13 residues. The CDR3 nucleotides are TGCGCCAGCAGCCGACAGTCTAACTATGGCTACACCTTC. It codes for CASSRQSNYGYTF.